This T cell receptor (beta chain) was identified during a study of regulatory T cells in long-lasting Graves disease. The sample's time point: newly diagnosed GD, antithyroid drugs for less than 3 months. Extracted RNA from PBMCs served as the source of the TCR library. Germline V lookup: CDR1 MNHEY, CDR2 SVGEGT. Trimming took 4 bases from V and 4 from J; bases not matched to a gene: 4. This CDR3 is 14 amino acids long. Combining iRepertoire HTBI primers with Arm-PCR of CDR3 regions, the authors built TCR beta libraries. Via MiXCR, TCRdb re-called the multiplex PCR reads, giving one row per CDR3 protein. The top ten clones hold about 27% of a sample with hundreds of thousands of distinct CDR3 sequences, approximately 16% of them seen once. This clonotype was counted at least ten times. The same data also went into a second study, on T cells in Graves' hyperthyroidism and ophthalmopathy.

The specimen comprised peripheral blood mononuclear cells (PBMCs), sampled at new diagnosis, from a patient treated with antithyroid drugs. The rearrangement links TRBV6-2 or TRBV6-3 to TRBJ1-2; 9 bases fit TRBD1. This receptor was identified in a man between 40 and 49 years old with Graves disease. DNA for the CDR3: TGTGCCAGCAGTTCACAGGGGGCCATCTATGGCTACACCTTC. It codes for CASSSQGAIYGYTF.